The clone carrying this TCR beta chain was seen many times. Antigen specificity is unknown. The TCR beta profiling, which covered VDJ combination and CDR3 sequence, was carried out using genomic DNA as the template. TCRdb analysed the reads with MiXCR anew, one entry per CDR3 protein. The data show 150,000 to 200,000 distinct CDR3 sequences, with approximately 49% seen just once and about 2.9% held by the top ten. This entry belongs to a study of CD8+CD57+ T cells in acquired aplastic anemia. At the level of the study: Mean yield of DNA from sorted CD4+ and CD8+ cells was about 3.2 ug. On average, healthy donors gave approximately 11 million reads for CD4+ cells.

The germline V and J ends were trimmed by 0 bases and 8 bases, with 8 bases remaining between them. The CDR3 has 13 amino acids. Germline V gene lookup returns CDR1 SGHTA and CDR2 FQGTGA. The study's findings and limits: The CD8+ Simpson's diversity of patients and controls was not significantly different. A set of twenty-nine CD8+ CDR3 sequences was shared between patients and controls, and these sequences appeared highly expressed in patients.

Sequencing was done on a sample of sorted CD4+, CD8+, or CD8+CD57+ T cells (not recorded which) from PBMCs. The J gene is TRBJ2-1, the V gene TRBV7-3, with D maybe TRBD1 (5 bases). This TCR derives from a human donor in good health. The CDR3 is CASSLTSGYEQFF. The CDR3 DNA follows: TGTGCCAGCAGCTTAACATCAGGGTATGAGCAGTTCTTC.